Detailed here is one TCR beta chain. Its antigen is as yet unknown. Production of TCR cDNA was by 5'RACE template switching, which also added a universal primer site and UMIs. TCRdb itself ran the 5' RACE reads through MiXCR, one entry per CDR3 protein. This sample has 500,000 to 650,000 distinct CDR3 sequences, with about a sixth found just once. These data come from a study of T cells after yellow fever vaccination. General study points: Within FACS-sorted repertoires, abundant clonotypes contaminating from the bulk population could be present.

This CDR3 has 15 residues. Unmatched junction bases numbered 8, after V lost 5 bases and J lost 6 bases. The germline gives CDR1 SGHNT, CDR2 YYREEE (reference sequence). This clonotype was sampled from a man aged 18 to 30 who received the YFV17D yellow fever vaccine. V is TRBV5-4 and J is TRBJ2-1; 10 bases map to TRBD1. Material: PBMCs, obtained 5 to 6 days after the first yellow fever vaccination. In DNA, the CDR3 is TGTGCCAGCAGAGCTCGACAGGGGGCTATCAATGAGCAGTTCTTC. Translation gives CASRARQGAINEQFF.